The source of this TCR beta chain is a study of cytomegalovirus exposure and HLA in healthy donors. General study points: Both high specificity and high sensitivity reportedly marked the classifier's diagnosis of cytomegalovirus status. Later analysis identified a missense DCLRE1C variant that was linked to TCR beta V- and J-gene trimming. The authors judged a highly shared variant cluster likely a sequencing artifact. Cytomegalovirus-associated status was assigned to 150 to 200 TCR beta chains.

CDR3 length: 15 residues. Germline CDR1 and CDR2: SEHNR and FQNEAQ (reference sequence). Trimming cost V 3 bases and J 0 bases, with 8 bases left between them. To note about this clone: Its target is not known.

A multiplex PCR was run with 60 Vbeta primers and 13 Jbeta primers. This table comes from immunoSEQ multiplex PCR, and its TCRdb copy is limited to in-frame clones, with some not included. The sample lists more than 200,000 clones, almost 80% occurring once. The chain has TRBV7-9 and TRBJ1-4; D not certain. The TCR originated in a male donor in good health and CMV-seronegative. Sample: PBMCs. CDR3 protein: CASSLRDPTNEKLFF. CDR3 DNA: TGTGCCAGCAGCTTGAGGGATCCAACTAATGAAAAACTGTTTTTT.